These 10 T cell receptor beta chains came from one sample sequenced in a study of blood T cell repertoires in COVID-19. Assay: immunoSEQ multiplex PCR; the TCRdb copy retains only in-frame clones and omits some. This sample has about 120,000 clones, with roughly nine tenths found just once. The sequenced material came from peripheral blood. The receptor set was obtained from a man aged 60 to 75 with COVID-19, enrolled during active disease.

The chain joins TRBV9 to TRBJ2-2, with 8 bases that match TRBD2. The CDR3 length is 18 residues. With V trimmed by 0 bases and J by 1 base, 8 bases remained unmatched. The germline CDR1 and CDR2 sequences are SGDLS and YYNGEE. This CDR3 is CASSVELWLAGNTGELFF. DNA of the CDR3: TGTGCCAGCAGCGTAGAACTGTGGCTAGCGGGGAACACCGGGGAGCTGTTTTTT.

The rearrangement uses TRBV12-3 or TRBV12-4 and TRBJ2-5; D is ambiguous. V gave up 0 bases and J gave up 3 bases, with 5 bases separating them. CDR3 length equals 13 residues. Written as DNA, the CDR3 is TGTGCCAGCAGTTTAGCGTCTGAAGAGACCCAGTACTTC. Translated, it gives CASSLASEETQYF.

The V gene is TRBV19, the J gene TRBJ2-7, with 8 bases lining up with TRBD1. The CDR3 sequence is 16 residues long. The V segment lost 1 base and the J segment 1 base; nucleotides outside the gene matches: 6. Germline values: CDR1 LNHDA, CDR2 SQIVND (reference sequence). CDR3 in DNA: TGTGCCAGTAGTATAGCCGGGACAGGTTCTTCCTACGAGCAGTACTTC. It specifies CASSIAGTGSSYEQYF.

The V call is TRBV9, the J call TRBJ2-5; TRBD2 aligns across 10 bases. The CDR3 is 15 amino acids. V lost 1 base and J lost 3; bases outside the gene matches: 3. CDR1 is SGDLS, CDR2 YYNGEE, per germline. This CDR3 is CASSVRTSGEETQYF. The CDR3 bases are TGTGCCAGCAGCGTACGGACTAGCGGTGAAGAGACCCAGTACTTC.

The J gene is TRBJ1-4, the V gene TRBV5-6, with TRBD1 as a possible D gene (6 bases). This CDR3 is built from 15 residues. V lost 0 bases, J lost 6 bases, and 12 bases lay in between. Germline assignment: CDR1 SGHDT and CDR2 YYEEEE. The CDR3 loop reads CASSLAAGDDEKLFF. The CDR3 DNA reads as TGTGCCAGCAGCTTGGCGGCAGGGGACGATGAAAAACTGTTTTTT.

This clone was observed once. The rearrangement joins TRBV12-3 or TRBV12-4 to TRBJ1-2; D is ambiguous. Trimming pared 6 bases from V and 0 bases from J, leaving 8 bases between. The CDR3 covers 13 residues. Written as DNA, the CDR3 is TGTGCCAGCAGGCGTAACCCTAACTATGGCTACACCTTC. Encoded protein: CASRRNPNYGYTF.

This chain uses TRBV6-5 with TRBJ2-7; D remains unclear. Trimming pared 2 bases from V and 4 bases from J, leaving 15 bases between. The CDR3 is 15 amino acids. Per the germline V gene, CDR1 is MNHEY and CDR2 is SVGAGI. The CDR3 DNA reads TGTGCCAGCAGTTACGGCGTGGTACCACAGTACGAGCAGTACTTC. Translating it yields CASSYGVVPQYEQYF.

The rearrangement links TRBV5-1 to TRBJ1-1, with a tentative D call TRBD1 (5 bases). CDR3 length: 15 amino acids. With 0 bases removed from V and 8 bases from J, the gap between germline ends came to 17 bases. Germline CDR1 SGHRS, CDR2 YFSETQ. This CDR3 reads CASSLVGGARGEAFF. CDR3 coding DNA: TGCGCCAGCAGCTTGGTTGGTGGGGCGCGGGGGGAAGCTTTCTTT.

The chain uses TRBV2 and TRBJ1-1, with a possible D match to TRBD1 (5 bases). This CDR3 is 15 amino acids long. Germline lookup yields CDR1 SNHLY and CDR2 FYNNEI. V was shortened by 2 bases and J by 1 base, with 11 bases between the two germline ends. This CDR3 reads CASSEFDGGNTEAFF. CDR3 bases: TGTGCCAGCAGTGAATTCGACGGGGGGAACACTGAAGCTTTCTTT.

V gene TRBV4-1 combines with J gene TRBJ2-1; 7 bases map to TRBD2. From germline, CDR1 is MGHRA and CDR2 YSYEKL. This CDR3 contains 16 residues. The junction had 14 bases not matched to a gene; V was cut back by 0 bases and J by 12 bases. CDR3 residues: CASSQDEGKAERGQFF. The DNA for the CDR3 is TGCGCCAGCAGCCAAGATGAGGGTAAGGCAGAGCGGGGGCAGTTCTTC.